These 3 T cell receptor beta chains were all obtained from the same sample, sequenced in a study of blood T cell repertoires in COVID-19. Data came from immunoSEQ multiplex PCR; TCRdb stores just in-frame clones and leaves some out. The table has about 57,000 clones, 79% seen once; the top ten hold more than 25%. Sequencing was carried out using peripheral blood. Receptor source: a human donor in a cohort sampled during active COVID-19.

V and J are TRBV10-3 and TRBJ1-6; D may be TRBD1 (5 bases). The CDR3 sequence is 15 residues long. The V end was cut by 0 bases, the J end by 9 bases, with 12 bases between. Germline V gene data show CDR1 as ENHRY and CDR2 as SYGVKD. CDR3 in amino acids: CAISESKQVTSPLHF. The CDR3 DNA reads TGTGCCATCAGTGAGTCGAAACAGGTCACTTCACCCCTCCACTTT.

The chain uses TRBV5-1 and TRBJ2-1, with D possibly TRBD2 on 7 matching bases. There are 15 residues in the CDR3. Germline-derived CDR1 and CDR2 are SGHRS and YFSETQ. V was clipped by 2 bases and J by 3 bases, with 12 bases between them. Written as DNA, the CDR3 is TGCGCCAGCAGCTTACAGGGAGGGGGCTACAATGAGCAGTTCTTC. Translated: CASSLQGGGYNEQFF.

The chain has TRBV6-1 and TRBJ1-3; the D is unclear. Germline CDR1 reads MNHNS; CDR2 reads SASEGT. The germline V and J ends were trimmed by 1 base and 0 bases, with 10 bases remaining between them. CDR3 length: 16 residues. The CDR3 reads CASSEVGVSSGNTIYF. The CDR3, as DNA: TGTGCCAGCAGTGAAGTCGGGGTTTCCTCTGGAAACACCATATATTTT.